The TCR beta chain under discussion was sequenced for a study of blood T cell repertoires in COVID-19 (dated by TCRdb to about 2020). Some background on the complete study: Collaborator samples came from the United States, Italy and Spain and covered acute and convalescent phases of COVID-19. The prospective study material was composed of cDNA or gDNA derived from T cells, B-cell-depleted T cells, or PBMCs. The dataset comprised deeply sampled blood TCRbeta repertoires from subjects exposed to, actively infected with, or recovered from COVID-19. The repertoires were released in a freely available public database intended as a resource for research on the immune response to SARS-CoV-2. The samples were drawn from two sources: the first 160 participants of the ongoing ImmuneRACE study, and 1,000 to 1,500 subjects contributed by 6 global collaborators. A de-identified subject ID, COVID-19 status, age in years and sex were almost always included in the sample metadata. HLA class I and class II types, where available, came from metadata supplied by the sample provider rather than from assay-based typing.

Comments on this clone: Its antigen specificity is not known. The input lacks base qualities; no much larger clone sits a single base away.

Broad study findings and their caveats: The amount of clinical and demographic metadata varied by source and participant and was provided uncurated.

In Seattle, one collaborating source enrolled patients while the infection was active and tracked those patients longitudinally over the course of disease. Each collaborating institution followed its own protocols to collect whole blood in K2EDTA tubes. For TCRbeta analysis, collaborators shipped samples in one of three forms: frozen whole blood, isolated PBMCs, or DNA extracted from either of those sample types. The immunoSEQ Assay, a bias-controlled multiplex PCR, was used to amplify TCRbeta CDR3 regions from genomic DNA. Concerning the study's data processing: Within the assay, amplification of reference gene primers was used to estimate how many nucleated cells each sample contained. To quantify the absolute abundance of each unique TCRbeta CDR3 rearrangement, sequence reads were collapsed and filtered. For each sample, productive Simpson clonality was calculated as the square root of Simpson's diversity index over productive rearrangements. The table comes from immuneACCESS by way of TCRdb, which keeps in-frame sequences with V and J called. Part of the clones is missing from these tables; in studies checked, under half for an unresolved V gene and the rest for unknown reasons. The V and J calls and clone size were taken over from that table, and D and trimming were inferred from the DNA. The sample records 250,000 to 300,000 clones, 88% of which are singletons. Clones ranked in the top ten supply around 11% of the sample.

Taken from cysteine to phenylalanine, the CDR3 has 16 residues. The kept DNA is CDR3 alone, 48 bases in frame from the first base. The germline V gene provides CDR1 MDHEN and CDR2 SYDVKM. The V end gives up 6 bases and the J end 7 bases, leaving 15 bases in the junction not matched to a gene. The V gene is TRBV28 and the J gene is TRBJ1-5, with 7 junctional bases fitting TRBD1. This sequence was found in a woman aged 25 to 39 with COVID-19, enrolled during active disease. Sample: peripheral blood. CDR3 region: CASRRRSTGAEQPQHF. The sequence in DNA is TGTGCCAGCAGGCGCCGATCTACAGGGGCGGAGCAGCCCCAGCATTTT.